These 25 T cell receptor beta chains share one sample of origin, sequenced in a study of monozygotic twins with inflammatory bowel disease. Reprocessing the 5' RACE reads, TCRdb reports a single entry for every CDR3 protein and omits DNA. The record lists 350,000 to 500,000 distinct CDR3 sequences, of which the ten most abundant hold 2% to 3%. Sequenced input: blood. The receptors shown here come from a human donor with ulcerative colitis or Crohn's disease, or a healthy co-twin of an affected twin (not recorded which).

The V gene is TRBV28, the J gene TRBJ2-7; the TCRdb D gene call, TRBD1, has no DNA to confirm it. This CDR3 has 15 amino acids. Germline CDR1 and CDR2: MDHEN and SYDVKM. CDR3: CASSAGTTKNYEQYF. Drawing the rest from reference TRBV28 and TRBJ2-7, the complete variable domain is DVKVTQSSRYLVKRTGEKVFLECVQDMDHENMFWYRQDPGLGLRLIYFSYDVKMKEKGDIPEGYSVSREKKERFSLILESASTNQTSMYLCASSAGTTKNYEQYFGPGTRLTVT.

The CDR3 is CASSLRRIQETQYF. The chain uses TRBV12-3 or TRBV12-4 and TRBJ2-5. The CDR3 has 14 amino acids.

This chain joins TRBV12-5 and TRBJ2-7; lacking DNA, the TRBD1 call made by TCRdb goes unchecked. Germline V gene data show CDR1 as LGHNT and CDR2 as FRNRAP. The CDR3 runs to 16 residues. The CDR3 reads CASGLGQGAQTYEQYF. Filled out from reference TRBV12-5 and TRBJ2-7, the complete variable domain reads DARVTQTPRHKVTEMGQEVTMRCQPILGHNTVFWYRQTMMQGLELLAYFRNRAPLDDSGMPKDRFSAEMPDATLATLKIQPSEPRDSAVYFCASGLGQGAQTYEQYFGPGTRLTVT.

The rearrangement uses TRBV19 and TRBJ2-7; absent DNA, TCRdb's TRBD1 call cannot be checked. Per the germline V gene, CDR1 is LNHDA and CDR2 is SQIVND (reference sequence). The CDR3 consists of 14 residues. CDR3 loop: CASSITGISYEQYF.

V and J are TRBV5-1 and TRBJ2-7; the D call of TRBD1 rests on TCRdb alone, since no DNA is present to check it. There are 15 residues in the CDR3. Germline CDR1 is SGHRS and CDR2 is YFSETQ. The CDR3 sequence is CASAPGGSPTYEQYF.

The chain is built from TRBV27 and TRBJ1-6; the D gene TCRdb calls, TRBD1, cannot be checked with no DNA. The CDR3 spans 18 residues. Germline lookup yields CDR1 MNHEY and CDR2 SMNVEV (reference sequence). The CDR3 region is CASSSTTGSSSYNSPLHF.

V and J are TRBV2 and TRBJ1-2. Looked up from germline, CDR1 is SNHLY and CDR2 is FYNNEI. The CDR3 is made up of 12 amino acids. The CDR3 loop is CASSEVGAGYTF.

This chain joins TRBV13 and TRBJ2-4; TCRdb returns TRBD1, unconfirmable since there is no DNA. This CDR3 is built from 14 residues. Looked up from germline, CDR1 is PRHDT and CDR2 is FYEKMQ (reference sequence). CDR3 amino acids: CASSPQGGTDIQYF.

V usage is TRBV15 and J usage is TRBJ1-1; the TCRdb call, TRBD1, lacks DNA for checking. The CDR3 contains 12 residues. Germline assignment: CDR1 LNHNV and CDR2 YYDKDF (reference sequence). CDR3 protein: CATRGPRTEAFF.

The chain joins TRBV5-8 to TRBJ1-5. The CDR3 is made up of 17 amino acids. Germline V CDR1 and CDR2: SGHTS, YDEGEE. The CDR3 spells CASSLEVLVRSNQPQHF.

CDR3: CASSATSGSTYF. V gene TRBV6-5 combines with J gene TRBJ2-7; TCRdb returns TRBD2, unconfirmable since there is no DNA. The germline gives CDR1 MNHEY, CDR2 SVGAGI. The CDR3 consists of 12 residues.

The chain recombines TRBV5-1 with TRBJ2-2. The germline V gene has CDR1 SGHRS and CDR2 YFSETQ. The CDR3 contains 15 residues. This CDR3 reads CASSPGSGHTGELFF.

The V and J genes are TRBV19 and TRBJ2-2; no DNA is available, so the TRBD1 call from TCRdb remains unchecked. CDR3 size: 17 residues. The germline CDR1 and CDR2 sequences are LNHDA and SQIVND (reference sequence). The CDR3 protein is CASNGGGQTANTGELFF.

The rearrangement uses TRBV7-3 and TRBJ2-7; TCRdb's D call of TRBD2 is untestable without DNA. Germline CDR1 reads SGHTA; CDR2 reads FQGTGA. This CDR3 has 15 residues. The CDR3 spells CASSLLAGASYEQYF.

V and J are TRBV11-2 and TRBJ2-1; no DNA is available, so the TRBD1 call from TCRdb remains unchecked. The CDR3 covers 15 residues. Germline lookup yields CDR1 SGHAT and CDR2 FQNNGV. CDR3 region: CASSFGQGQYNEQFF.

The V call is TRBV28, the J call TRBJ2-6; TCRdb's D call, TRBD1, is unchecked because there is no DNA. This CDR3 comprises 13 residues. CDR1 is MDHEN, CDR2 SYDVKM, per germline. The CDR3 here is CATGRSGANVLTF.

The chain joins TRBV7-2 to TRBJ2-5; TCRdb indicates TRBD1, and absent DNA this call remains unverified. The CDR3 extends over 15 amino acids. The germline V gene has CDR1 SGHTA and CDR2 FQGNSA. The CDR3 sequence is CASSKPGHGQETQYF.

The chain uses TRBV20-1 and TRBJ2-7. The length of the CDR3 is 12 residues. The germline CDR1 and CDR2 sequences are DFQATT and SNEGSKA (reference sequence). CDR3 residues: CSASAGSYEQYF.

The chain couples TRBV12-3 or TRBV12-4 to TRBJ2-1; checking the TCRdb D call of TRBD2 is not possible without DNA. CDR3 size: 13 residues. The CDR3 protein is CASRAVGLSSQFF.

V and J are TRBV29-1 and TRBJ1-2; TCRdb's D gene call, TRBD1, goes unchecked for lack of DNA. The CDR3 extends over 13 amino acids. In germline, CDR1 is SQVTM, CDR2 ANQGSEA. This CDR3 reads CSVDPDRAFFYTF.

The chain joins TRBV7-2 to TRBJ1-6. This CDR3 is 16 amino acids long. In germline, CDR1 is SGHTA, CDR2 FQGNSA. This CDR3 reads CASSLLLSSNNSPLHF.

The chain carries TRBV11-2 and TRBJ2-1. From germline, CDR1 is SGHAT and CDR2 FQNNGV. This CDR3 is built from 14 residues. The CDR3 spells CASSLDARMNEQFF.

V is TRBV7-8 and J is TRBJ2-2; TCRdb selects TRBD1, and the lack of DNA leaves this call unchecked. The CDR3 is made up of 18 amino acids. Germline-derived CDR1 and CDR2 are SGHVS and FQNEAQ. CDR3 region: CASSPDKGALRNHGELFF.

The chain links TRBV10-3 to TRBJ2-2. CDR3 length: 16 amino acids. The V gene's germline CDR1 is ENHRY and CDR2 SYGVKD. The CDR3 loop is CAISASVSSGTGELFF.

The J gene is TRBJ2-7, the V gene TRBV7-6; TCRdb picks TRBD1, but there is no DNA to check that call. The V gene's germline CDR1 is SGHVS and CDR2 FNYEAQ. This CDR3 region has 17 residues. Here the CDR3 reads CASSSFGSGTSPYEQYF.